This T cell receptor (beta chain) emerged from a study of T cells expressing NK-cell markers. Overall study: One of the eight sequenced donors was seronegative, whereas the other seven were HCMV-seropositive.

No DNA is given; TCRdb re-called the 5' RACE reads and lists each CDR3 protein once. This table holds 350,000 to 500,000 distinct CDR3 sequences. The germline V gene encodes CDR1 LGHNA and CDR2 YSLEER. The CDR3 sequence is 15 residues long. Study-wide results and caveats: Dominant NKG2C+ clonotypes were found to form roughly 1.0-7.5% of CD8+ T cells in over 5 donors.

Concerning this clonotype: The target antigen is unknown.

This clonotype was obtained from a woman aged 18 to 75 in good health. The chain employs TRBV4-3 and TRBJ2-2; TCRdb returns TRBD1, unconfirmable since there is no DNA. The sequencing sample was made of blood T cells: a sorted CD56 or NKG2C T cell subset, CD4+ or CD8+ T cells, or bulk PBMC T cells (not recorded which). This chain's CDR3 is CASSQGLGDTGELFF.